A selection of T cell receptor beta chains follows, all from one sample in a study of cytotoxic CD8 clonotypes in ibrutinib-treated CLL. TCRdb's copy holds only in-frame clones and misses some; the assay was immunoSEQ multiplex PCR. The sample includes tens of thousands of clones, roughly 85% of them seen just once. The sample consisted of PBMCs, taken after 24 months of ibrutinib treatment. Receptors originate from a human donor with chronic lymphocytic leukemia. Each CDR3 is given with its conserved first and last residue. D genes are given only for firm matches. Only some rows state a clone size, as once, few, many or a class for expanded clones.

d_call: .
j_call: TRBJ1-3
v_call: TRBV5-4
clone_size: few
cdr3_aa: CASSASSGNTIYF
cdr3_nt: TGTGCCAGCAGCGCGTCATCAGGAAACACCATATATTTT

d_call: .
j_call: TRBJ1-2
v_call: TRBV6-6
clone_size: once
cdr3_aa: CAGNDGRPNYGYTF
cdr3_nt: TGTGCCGGAAACGACGGAAGACCTAACTATGGCTACACCTTC

d_call: TRBD2
j_call: TRBJ2-7
v_call: TRBV5-4
clone_size: .
cdr3_aa: CASKTQLAGAAYEQYF
cdr3_nt: TGTGCCAGCAAGACCCAGTTAGCGGGGGCGGCCTACGAGCAGTACTTC

d_call: TRBD1
j_call: TRBJ2-7
v_call: TRBV29-1
clone_size: .
cdr3_aa: CSATPGQGYEQYF
cdr3_nt: TGCAGCGCTACCCCCGGACAGGGCTACGAGCAGTACTTC

d_call: .
j_call: TRBJ1-1
v_call: TRBV7-8
clone_size: .
cdr3_aa: CASSLEVVRGNTEAFF
cdr3_nt: TGTGCCAGCAGCTTAGAGGTGGTGAGGGGGAACACTGAAGCTTTCTTT

d_call: TRBD1
j_call: TRBJ2-2
v_call: TRBV19
clone_size: .
cdr3_aa: CASSPTDRDTGELFF
cdr3_nt: TGTGCCAGTAGCCCCACGGACAGGGACACCGGGGAGCTGTTTTTT

d_call: .
j_call: TRBJ1-2
v_call: TRBV19
clone_size: .
cdr3_aa: CASSISGALTTNYGYTF
cdr3_nt: TGTGCCAGTAGTATATCAGGGGCGCTTACTACTAACTATGGCTACACCTTC

d_call: .
j_call: TRBJ1-2
v_call: TRBV7-2
clone_size: .
cdr3_aa: CASSLAPGMANGYTF
cdr3_nt: TGTGCCAGCAGCTTAGCCCCAGGGATGGCGAATGGCTACACCTTC

d_call: .
j_call: TRBJ1-5
v_call: TRBV6-5
clone_size: .
cdr3_aa: CASSYAYSNQPQHF
cdr3_nt: TGTGCCAGCAGTTACGCTTATAGCAATCAGCCCCAGCATTTT

d_call: .
j_call: TRBJ1-2
v_call: TRBV9
clone_size: .
cdr3_aa: CASSATGLPGYTF
cdr3_nt: TGTGCCAGCAGCGCGACAGGCCTGCCCGGCTACACCTTC

d_call: .
j_call: TRBJ2-3
v_call: TRBV7-3
clone_size: .
cdr3_aa: CASSLGGAYTDTQYF
cdr3_nt: TGTGCCAGCAGCTTAGGGGGGGCCTACACAGATACGCAGTATTTT

d_call: .
j_call: TRBJ2-5
v_call: TRBV7-9
clone_size: .
cdr3_aa: CASSLGSTGEETQYF
cdr3_nt: TGTGCCAGCAGCTTAGGTTCGACAGGAGAAGAGACCCAGTACTTC

d_call: .
j_call: TRBJ2-1
v_call: TRBV5-1
clone_size: .
cdr3_aa: CASSLSFGGYNEQFF
cdr3_nt: TGCGCCAGCAGCTTGAGCTTCGGGGGATACAATGAGCAGTTCTTC

d_call: .
j_call: TRBJ2-5
v_call: TRBV4-1
clone_size: .
cdr3_aa: CASSQVGGVGETQYF
cdr3_nt: TGCGCCAGCAGCCAAGTAGGGGGGGTCGGAGAGACCCAGTACTTC

d_call: .
j_call: TRBJ2-3
v_call: TRBV21-1
clone_size: .
cdr3_aa: CASSKVCRTDTQYF
cdr3_nt: TGTGCCAGCAGCAAAGTTTGCCGCACAGATACGCAGTATTTT

d_call: TRBD2
j_call: TRBJ2-1
v_call: TRBV5-1
clone_size: .
cdr3_aa: CASSSRLAGGLFNEQFF
cdr3_nt: TGCGCCAGCAGCTCTCGACTAGCGGGGGGGCTTTTTAATGAGCAGTTCTTC

d_call: TRBD1
j_call: TRBJ1-2
v_call: TRBV5-1
clone_size: .
cdr3_aa: CASREPGQGNGYTF
cdr3_nt: TGCGCCAGCAGAGAACCGGGACAGGGGAATGGCTACACCTTC

d_call: .
j_call: TRBJ1-3
v_call: TRBV10-1
clone_size: .
cdr3_aa: CASPRLDSGNTIYF
cdr3_nt: TGCGCCAGCCCGAGGCTAGACTCTGGAAACACCATATATTTT

d_call: TRBD1
j_call: TRBJ1-4
v_call: TRBV12-5
clone_size: .
cdr3_aa: CASGSPGQGQEKLFF
cdr3_nt: TGTGCTAGTGGGTCTCCGGGACAGGGTCAAGAAAAACTGTTTTTT

d_call: TRBD1
j_call: TRBJ2-2
v_call: TRBV27
clone_size: .
cdr3_aa: CASSFRDREEAGELFF
cdr3_nt: TGTGCCAGCAGTTTCCGGGACAGGGAGGAGGCCGGGGAGCTGTTTTTT

d_call: .
j_call: TRBJ1-6
v_call: TRBV27
clone_size: few
cdr3_aa: CASSHSGSPLHF
cdr3_nt: TGTGCCAGCAGTCATTCTGGATCACCCCTCCACTTT

d_call: TRBD1
j_call: TRBJ2-2
v_call: TRBV7-9
clone_size: .
cdr3_aa: CASSPWDSTGELFF
cdr3_nt: TGTGCCAGCAGCCCATGGGACAGCACCGGGGAGCTGTTTTTT

d_call: .
j_call: TRBJ2-5
v_call: TRBV18
clone_size: .
cdr3_aa: CASSPSNQETQYF
cdr3_nt: TGTGCCAGCTCACCATCCAACCAAGAGACCCAGTACTTC

d_call: TRBD1
j_call: TRBJ1-4
v_call: TRBV9
clone_size: .
cdr3_aa: CASSGGRGFGEKLFF
cdr3_nt: TGTGCCAGCAGCGGAGGCAGGGGGTTTGGTGAAAAACTGTTTTTT

d_call: TRBD1
j_call: TRBJ1-1
v_call: TRBV16
clone_size: .
cdr3_aa: CASSPRQGDSTEAFF
cdr3_nt: TGTGCCAGCAGCCCAAGACAGGGTGATAGCACTGAAGCTTTCTTT

d_call: .
j_call: TRBJ2-2
v_call: TRBV7-3
clone_size: .
cdr3_aa: CASSSSGDSGELFF
cdr3_nt: TGTGCCAGCAGCTCCTCAGGGGATTCCGGGGAGCTGTTTTTT

d_call: TRBD1
j_call: TRBJ1-1
v_call: TRBV5-1
clone_size: .
cdr3_aa: CASSLAGGNTEAFF
cdr3_nt: TGCGCCAGCAGCTTGGCAGGGGGCAACACTGAAGCTTTCTTT

d_call: TRBD1
j_call: TRBJ1-1
v_call: TRBV28
clone_size: .
cdr3_aa: CASSQTGRTEAFF
cdr3_nt: TGTGCCAGCAGTCAGACAGGGCGAACTGAAGCTTTCTTT

d_call: TRBD1
j_call: TRBJ2-2
v_call: TRBV4-1
clone_size: .
cdr3_aa: CASSHKTGGDTGELFF
cdr3_nt: TGCGCCAGCAGCCATAAGACAGGGGGCGACACCGGGGAGCTGTTTTTT